A selection of T cell receptor beta chains follows, all from one sample in a study of monozygotic twins with cystic fibrosis. Data came from immunoSEQ multiplex PCR; TCRdb stores just in-frame clones and leaves some out. The table includes 30,000 to 35,000 clones, more than 60% detected once. The sample consisted of blood. These receptors were obtained from a girl aged 5 to 17 with cystic fibrosis. Both conserved end residues are trimmed from each CDR3.

TRBV4-2	TRBJ2-3	ASSPTGVPDTQY
TRBV2	TRBJ2-5	ASSATSGSWETQY
TRBV5-1	TRBJ2-5	ASSFTYPGQGFPRRGQETQY
TRBV10-3	TRBJ1-5	AISSGDSNQPQH
TRBV7-2	TRBJ2-3	ASSLGLAVTDTQY
TRBV7-9	TRBJ2-3	ASSTGQGLIADTQY
TRBV5-1	TRBJ2-7	ASRVEGASYEQY
TRBV9	TRBJ1-1	ASSVHRGLNTEAF
TRBV6-5	TRBJ1-1	ASSPRENTEAF
TRBV4-2	TRBJ1-2	ASSPDAADREIYGYT
TRBV5-1	TRBJ2-5	ASGTQVTQY
TRBV4-3	TRBJ2-2	ASSQEQASGRANTGELF